This TCR beta chain was identified during a study of regulatory T cells in long-lasting Graves disease. Study summary: Graves' patients with a new diagnosis had received antithyroid drugs under 3 months.

CDR3-region Arm-PCR and iRepertoire HTBI primers produced the TCR beta libraries. TCRdb re-derived calls from the multiplex PCR reads in MiXCR, one entry per CDR3 protein. Seen here are hundreds of thousands of distinct CDR3 sequences, around 15% observed once, and the top ten hold about 18%. Trimming cost V 2 bases and J 7 bases; bases outside gene matches: 4. The length of the CDR3 is 15 residues. Germline V gene lookup returns CDR1 SGHTA and CDR2 FQGNSA. The time point denotes: newly diagnosed GD, antithyroid drugs for less than 3 months. Extracted RNA from PBMCs served as the source of the TCR library. This clonotype was recorded a few times. In addition, the sample was reused for a study of T cells in Graves' hyperthyroidism and ophthalmopathy.

The sequencing here drew on peripheral blood mononuclear cells (PBMCs), taken at new diagnosis, from a patient treated with antithyroid drugs. This receptor was obtained from a woman aged 25 to 39 with Graves disease. This chain joins TRBV7-2 and TRBJ2-2; 10 bases map to TRBD2. The chain's CDR3 is CASSLRVAGGGELFF. CDR3 bases: TGTGCCAGCAGCTTAAGAGTAGCGGGAGGCGGGGAGCTGTTTTTT. Full variable domain (remainder filled in from reference TRBV7-2 and TRBJ2-2): GAGVSQSPSNKVTEKGKDVELRCDPISGHTALYWYRQSLGQGLEFLIYFQGNSAPDKSGLPSDRFSAERTGGSVSTLTIQRTQQEDSAVYLCASSLRVAGGGELFFGEGSRLTVL.